This T cell receptor beta chain is drawn from a study of shared clonotypes between healthy human individuals. The study, taken as a whole, reports: The authors expected sequencing depth to affect clonotype sharing among donors. Represented genetic and exposure-history diversity was restricted by having few donors. Several donors showed sharing of around 5% of naive CD4 clonotypes. Memory subsets had estimated richness that was generally smaller than that of naive subsets.

The V gene's germline CDR1 is SGHTA and CDR2 FQGNSA. Losses at the gene ends were 2 bases for V and 3 bases for J; bases not matched to a gene: 3. This CDR3 has 14 amino acids. Sequenced by immunoSEQ multiplex PCR; TCRdb stores in-frame clones only, minus some. Counted here are over 1.5 million clones, approximately 98% occurring once; the ten biggest clones make up 0.4% to 0.55%. This clone appeared once. Its specificity is not known. At the DNA level, this CDR3 is encoded by other sequences in the same sample as well. This receptor was obtained from a man aged 25-45 years in good health. V is TRBV7-2 and J is TRBJ2-7, with 8 bases matching TRBD1. Source material: naive CD4+ T cells sorted from blood. Sample subset: CD45RA+ positively selected. The CDR3 DNA reads as TGTGCCAGCAGCTTAAGTGGACAGGGCTACGAGCAGTACTTC. Amino acid sequence: CASSLSGQGYEQYF.